This T cell receptor beta chain originates from a study of cytomegalovirus exposure and HLA in healthy donors. Study summary: The approximately 670 first-cohort repertoires and the roughly 120 validation repertoires shared the same platform, a later analysis reported.

Study observations and caveats: The listing of roughly 160 TCR beta chains classed them as cytomegalovirus-associated. Per published reports, the classifier diagnosed cytomegalovirus status with high specificity and sensitivity. Specificity of a few CMV-associated chains for CMV antigens was verified in vitro.

A remark on this clone: Its specificity is unknown.

The protocol was immunoSEQ multiplex PCR, while the TCRdb copy is restricted to in-frame clones and leaves out a portion. The repertoire holds over 120,000 clones, with about nine tenths as singletons. The V end lost 1 base, the J end lost 8 bases, and 14 bases lay between the germline ends. CDR1 and CDR2 (germline): LGHNA, YNFKEQ. The CDR3 runs 15 residues. Sequenced: PBMCs. J is TRBJ1-4 and V is TRBV4-2, with D unclear. The TCR sequence derives from a man between 18 and 35 years old in good health and CMV-seropositive. This chain's CDR3 is CASSQVSSSNEKLFF. In nucleotides, the CDR3 is TGTGCCAGCAGCCAAGTGTCCAGTTCGAACGAAAAACTGTTTTTT.